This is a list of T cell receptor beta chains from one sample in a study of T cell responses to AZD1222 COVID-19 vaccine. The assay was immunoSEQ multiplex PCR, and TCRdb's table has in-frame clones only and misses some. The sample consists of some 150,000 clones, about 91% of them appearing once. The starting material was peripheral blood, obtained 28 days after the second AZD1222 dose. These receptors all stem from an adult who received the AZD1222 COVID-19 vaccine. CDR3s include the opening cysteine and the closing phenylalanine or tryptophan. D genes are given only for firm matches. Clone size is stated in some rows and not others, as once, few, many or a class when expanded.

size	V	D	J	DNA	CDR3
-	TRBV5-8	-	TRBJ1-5	TGTGCCAGCAGCTTAATGGGGGTAGGTCAGCCCCAGCATTTT	CASSLMGVGQPQHF
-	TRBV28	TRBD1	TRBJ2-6	TGTGCCAGCAGTACAGGGGGCCCCCTCTCTGGGGCCAACGTCCTGACTTTC	CASSTGGPLSGANVLTF
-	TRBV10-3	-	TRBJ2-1	TGTGCCATCAGTGTAAACGTTGGACAGCAATACAATGAGCAGTTCTTC	CAISVNVGQQYNEQFF
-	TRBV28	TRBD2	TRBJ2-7	TGTGCCAGCAGTCCTACTAGCGGGGTTACCTACGAGCAGTACTTC	CASSPTSGVTYEQYF
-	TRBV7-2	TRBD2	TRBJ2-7	TGTGCCAGCAGCTTAGTAGGTTTGGCTAGCGGGGAATTCTCCTACGAGCAGTACTTC	CASSLVGLASGEFSYEQYF
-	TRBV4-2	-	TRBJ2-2	TGTGCCAGCAGCCAAGATCCCCTCCCTAGGGCCGGGGAGCTGTTTTTT	CASSQDPLPRAGELFF
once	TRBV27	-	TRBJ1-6	TGTGCCAGCAGTTATCGTACGGGAACAGGGCGAAATTCACCCCTCCACTTT	CASSYRTGTGRNSPLHF
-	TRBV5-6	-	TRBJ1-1	TGTGCCAGCAATAGGGGGGGATACACTGAAGCTTTCTTT	CASNRGGYTEAFF
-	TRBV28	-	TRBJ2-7	TGTGCCAGCAGTCCCTCCACTCGGGGATTCTCCTACGAGCAGTACTTC	CASSPSTRGFSYEQYF
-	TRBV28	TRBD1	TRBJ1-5	TGTGCCAGCAGTCACGGTAGGCAGGGGGCGGGTGAGCCCCAGCATTTT	CASSHGRQGAGEPQHF
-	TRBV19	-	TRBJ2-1	TGTGCCAGTAGTATCGGGACTGCGGGGAATGAGCAGTTCTTC	CASSIGTAGNEQFF
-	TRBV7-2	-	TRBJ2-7	TGTGCCAGCAGCTCAGAGGCTTGGGGACCACCGAGGGAGCAGTACTTC	CASSSEAWGPPREQYF
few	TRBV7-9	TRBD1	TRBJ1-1	TGTGCCAGCAGCTTAGGCAGGGGGACCCTTGAAGCTTTCTTT	CASSLGRGTLEAFF
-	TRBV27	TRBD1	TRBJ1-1	TGTGCCACCCAGGGGGCTGGCACTGAAGCTTTCTTT	CATQGAGTEAFF
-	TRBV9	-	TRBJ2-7	TGTGCCAGCAGCGTAACCGACAGGCCGTACGAGCAGTACTTC	CASSVTDRPYEQYF
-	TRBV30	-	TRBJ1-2	TGTGCCTGGAGGATAGGAGGGGCAGCCCGTGGCTACACCTTC	CAWRIGGAARGYTF
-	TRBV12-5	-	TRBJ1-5	TGTGCTAGTGGTTTGTTGGGCGGTTTTAATAGCAATCAGCCCCAGCATTTT	CASGLLGGFNSNQPQHF
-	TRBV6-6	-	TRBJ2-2	TGTGCCAGCAGTCTCTTTGGCGGCAATTTGGGCACCGGGGAGCTGTTTTTT	CASSLFGGNLGTGELFF
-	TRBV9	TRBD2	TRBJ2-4	TGTGCCAGCAGCGAAAGCGGGAGAGCCAAAAACATTCAGTACTTC	CASSESGRAKNIQYF
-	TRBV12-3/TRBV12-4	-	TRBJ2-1	TGTGCCAGCAGTTTCGTCAGGGACAATGAGCAGTTCTTC	CASSFVRDNEQFF
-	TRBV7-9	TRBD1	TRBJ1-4	TGTGCCAGCAGCACGACAGGGGATAATGAAAAACTGTTTTTT	CASSTTGDNEKLFF
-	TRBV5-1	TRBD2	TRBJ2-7	TGCGCCAGCAGCTTAACTAGCGGGAGTTACGAGCAGTACTTC	CASSLTSGSYEQYF
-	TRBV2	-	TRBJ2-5	TGTGCCAGCAGTAGGGGGACAGGGGTAGCGGGAGAAGAGACCCAGTACTTC	CASSRGTGVAGEETQYF
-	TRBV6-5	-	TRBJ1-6	TGTGCCAGCAGTTACTCGAAAAGGGTTAATTCACCCCTCCACTTT	CASSYSKRVNSPLHF
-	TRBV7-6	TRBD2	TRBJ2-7	TGTGCCAGCAGCTTACCTCCTGGGGCGGGGGGGACTACCTACGAGCAGTACTTC	CASSLPPGAGGTTYEQYF
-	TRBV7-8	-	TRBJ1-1	TGTGCCAGCAGCTTAGGTTCGCGGCAGTCCGCTTTCTTT	CASSLGSRQSAFF
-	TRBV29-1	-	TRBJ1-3	TGCAGCGTCTCGGGGAGAGGCGGAAACACCATATATTTT	CSVSGRGGNTIYF
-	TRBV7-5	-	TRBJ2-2	TGTGCCATCAGAAGGACAGGGCCGAACACCGGGGAGCTGTTTTTT	CAIRRTGPNTGELFF
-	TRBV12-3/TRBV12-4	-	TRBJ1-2	TGTGCCTCCGGCACAGGGCGCTATGGCTACACCTTC	CASGTGRYGYTF
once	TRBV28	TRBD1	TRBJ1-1	TGTGCCAGCAATGATCGGACAGGATTGCGCGCTGAAGCTTTCTTT	CASNDRTGLRAEAFF